This record looks at one T cell receptor beta chain sequence and its context. The CDR3 runs 16 residues. CDR1 and CDR2 from the germline V gene are SGHVS and FNYEAQ. The ends were cut back, 1 base at V and 0 bases at J, with 7 bases in the middle. The time point denotes: blood 4 weeks post-SBRT, at nephrectomy. The treatment denotes: 15 Gy SBRT to primary tumor, nephrectomy 4 weeks later. Blood was sampled at baseline, 2 weeks and 4 weeks after SBRT. The data are from a study of radiation and T cells in renal cell carcinoma. TCRdb keeps only in-frame clones here, not all; method: immunoSEQ multiplex PCR. The table records about 90,000 clones, 85% of them present only once.

The sequenced sample was blood, obtained from a patient whose treatment included radiotherapy and nephrectomy. The receptor's source is a middle-aged man with renal cell carcinoma. The V call is TRBV7-6, the J call TRBJ2-6; D is undetermined. CDR3 protein: CASSLDSSSGANVLTF. In DNA, the CDR3 is TGTGCCAGCAGCTTAGACTCCAGCTCTGGGGCCAACGTCCTGACTTTC.